This entry lists 17 T cell receptor beta chains sequenced from one sample in a study of T cells in Graves' hyperthyroidism and ophthalmopathy. RNA transcripts provided the source from which TCR beta CDR3 regions were amplified. Carried out on the TCR CDR3, a first-round RT-PCR used the HTBI primer set. TCRdb called the multiplex PCR reads again in MiXCR, with one record for every CDR3 protein. The sample has about 290,000 distinct CDR3 sequences, 10% to 15% seen once. Sequenced input: blood. These receptors were obtained from a woman aged 25 to 45 with Graves' hyperthyroidism that later progressed to Graves' ophthalmopathy.

This clonotype was picked up many times. The chain joins TRBV7-9 to TRBJ2-5, with D perhaps matching TRBD2 (5 bases). Germline V gene lookup returns CDR1 SEHNR and CDR2 FQNEAQ (reference sequence). Trimming took 3 bases from V and 4 from J, leaving 18 bases between them. The CDR3 runs 16 residues. CDR3 in DNA: TGTGCCAGCAGCTTTTCGAGGGAGCCAGGTCGAGAGACCCAGTACTTC. This translates into CASSFSREPGRETQYF.

In this sample, this clonotype turned up many times. The chain couples TRBV24-1 to TRBJ2-1, with D possibly TRBD1 on 6 matching bases. CDR1 is KGHDR and CDR2 is SFDVKD in the germline V gene. V lost 0 bases, J lost 2 bases, and 7 bases lay in between. This CDR3 comprises 15 residues. The CDR3 nucleotides are TGTGCCACCAGTGATTTGGAGGGGGCCTACAATGAGCAGTTCTTC. This codes for CATSDLEGAYNEQFF.

This clonotype has a count of ten or more. The chain carries TRBV24-1 and TRBJ2-1, with 7 bases that match TRBD2. The germline gives CDR1 KGHDR, CDR2 SFDVKD. The CDR3 has 16 amino acids. The junction had 6 bases not matched to a gene; V was cut back by 0 bases and J by 5 bases. CDR3 in amino acids: CATSDLLSGGHNEQFF. The DNA for the CDR3 is TGTGCCACCAGTGATTTGCTTTCGGGAGGCCACAATGAGCAGTTCTTC.

This clonotype was seen at least ten times. V is TRBV20-1 and J is TRBJ2-7; TRBD2 agrees at 14 bases. Germline CDR1 reads DFQATT; CDR2 reads SNEGSKA (reference sequence). There are 16 residues in the CDR3. The V gene end was trimmed by 6 bases and the J gene end by 3 bases; junction bases not matched to a gene: 10. CDR3 in DNA: TGCAGTGCCGACAGACTAGCGGGAGGGCCCTACTACGAGCAGTACTTC. This gives the protein CSADRLAGGPYYEQYF.

This clonotype has just a few counts. The J gene is TRBJ2-5, the V gene TRBV7-8; possibly TRBD2 for D (5 bases). This CDR3 spans 15 amino acids. Trimming left V 3 bases short and J 2 bases short, with 13 bases between. CDR1 is SGHVS, CDR2 FQNEAQ, per germline. This chain's CDR3 is CASSFRGGLQETQYF. The CDR3 nucleotides read TGTGCCAGCAGCTTCCGTGGCGGGTTACAAGAGACCCAGTACTTC.

This clonotype was seen at least ten times. V and J are TRBV28 and TRBJ1-1; 8 bases are shared with TRBD1. This CDR3 is 16 amino acids long. V shed 3 bases and J 4 bases; nucleotides not matched to a gene: 10. The germline V gene has CDR1 MDHEN and CDR2 SYDVKM. CDR3 in amino acids: CASSFWDRSRGTEAFF. In nucleotides, the CDR3 is TGTGCCAGCAGTTTTTGGGACAGGTCTAGGGGCACTGAAGCTTTCTTT.

Many counts were recorded for this clonotype. The genes are TRBV6-2 or TRBV6-3 and TRBJ2-7; 9 bases are a match to TRBD1. Trimming at V came to 6 bases and at J to 4 bases, leaving 7 bases not matched to a gene. The germline V gene has CDR1 MNHEY and CDR2 SVGEGT. This CDR3 has 14 residues. CDR3 protein: CASSGTGYPYEQYF. In nucleotides, the CDR3 is TGTGCCAGCAGCGGGACAGGGTACCCTTACGAGCAGTACTTC.

This clonotype was observed a single time. This may stem from a read error, because a much larger clone lies one nucleotide away. J is TRBJ2-2 and V is TRBV2, with D unclear. Germline lookup yields CDR1 SNHLY and CDR2 FYNNEI. This CDR3 comprises 12 residues. The CDR3 bases are TGTGCAACCAACCAGAGCACCGGGGAGCTGTTTTTT. It codes for CATNQSTGELFF.

This clonotype was detected ten times or more. V gene TRBV6-1 combines with J gene TRBJ1-4, with D possibly matching TRBD1 (5 bases). Germline values: CDR1 MNHNS, CDR2 SASEGT. Trimming removed 10 bases at V and 7 bases at J, with 16 bases between. The CDR3 totals 13 residues. The CDR3 DNA reads TGTGCCACCCGGCGGAGGGGTGGTGAAAAACTGTTTTTT. Its protein is CATRRRGGEKLFF.

Many counts were recorded for this clonotype. The J gene is TRBJ1-1, the V gene TRBV6-1; 7 positions match TRBD1. The V and J ends lost 5 bases and 1 base, in that order; junction bases with no gene match: 4. The CDR3 is 14 residues long. Germline V gene data show CDR1 as MNHNS and CDR2 as SASEGT. The CDR3: CASSIRTGNTEAFF. The CDR3, as DNA: TGTGCCAGCAGTATCCGGACAGGGAACACTGAAGCTTTCTTT.

In the case of this clonotype: A much larger clone lies a single base off, so this may be a read error. The chain joins TRBV13 to TRBJ2-6; no clear D gene. V gave up 0 bases and J gave up 1 base, with 4 bases separating them. CDR3 size: 15 residues. Per the germline V gene, CDR1 is PRHDT and CDR2 is FYEKMQ (reference sequence). The CDR3 region is CASSLGASGANVLTF. In DNA form, the CDR3 reads TGTGCCAGCAGCTTAGGGGCGTCTGGGGCCAACGTCCTGACTTTC.

This clonotype was found many times. The chain carries TRBV11-2 and TRBJ2-1; perhaps TRBD2 as D (6 bases). The germline V gene has CDR1 SGHAT and CDR2 FQNNGV. The CDR3 has 11 amino acids. Trimming took 11 bases from V and 5 from J, leaving 10 bases between them. The CDR3 coding sequence is TGTGCCTGCGGGGAGGACAATGAGCAGTTCTTC. This gives the protein CACGEDNEQFF.

This clonotype was counted ten times or more. This chain links TRBV6-5 with TRBJ2-7; TRBD2 matches 7 bases. Per the germline V gene, CDR1 is MNHEY and CDR2 is SVGAGI. V gave up 4 bases and J gave up 5 bases; unmatched junction bases: 11. The CDR3 extends over 15 amino acids. The DNA for the CDR3 is TGTGCCAGCAGTTCCTCACTAGCGCAAACCCACGAGCAGTACTTC. It encodes CASSSSLAQTHEQYF.

This clonotype was seen many times. V and J are TRBV19 and TRBJ2-7, with TRBD2 identical over 12 bases. The V and J ends lost 5 bases and 0 bases, in that order; junction bases with no gene match: 11. Germline V gene lookup returns CDR1 LNHDA and CDR2 SQIVND (reference sequence). CDR3 length: 18 residues. The CDR3 DNA is TGTGCCAGTAGTGACCCCACCGGGACTAGCGGGCCCTCCTACGAGCAGTACTTC. Translated, it gives CASSDPTGTSGPSYEQYF.

This clonotype was seen at least ten times. This chain links TRBV20-1 with TRBJ2-3, with D possibly matching TRBD2 (5 bases). The V gene's germline CDR1 is DFQATT and CDR2 SNEGSKA (reference sequence). Trimming removed 6 bases at V and 5 bases at J, with 18 bases between. This CDR3 is 14 amino acids long. CDR3 sequence (DNA): TGCAGTGCCGGTGGCGGTCCCCGGGGAGATACGCAGTATTTT. Its translation: CSAGGGPRGDTQYF.

This clonotype was picked up a small number of times. This chain joins TRBV10-2 and TRBJ1-1, with TRBD1 matching over 9 bases. After removal of 6 bases from V and 7 bases from J, the junction contained 18 bases not matched to a gene. CDR3 length: 17 residues. CDR1 is WSHSY, CDR2 SAAADI, per germline. The CDR3, as DNA: TGCGCCAGCAGCCCCGGGACAGGGAGGCGTGGAGGTAGTGAAGCTTTCTTT. Translation: CASSPGTGRRGGSEAFF.

This clonotype was detected ten times or more. The rearrangement uses TRBV6-1 and TRBJ2-1, with D possibly matching TRBD2 (6 bases). CDR1 and CDR2 from the germline V gene are MNHNS and SASEGT. This CDR3 spans 14 amino acids. Trimming left V 6 bases short and J 8 bases short, with 17 bases between. CDR3 nucleotides: TGTGCCAGCAGGCCCCGGAGGGCCAGTGATGAGCAGTTCTTC. Translation gives CASRPRRASDEQFF.